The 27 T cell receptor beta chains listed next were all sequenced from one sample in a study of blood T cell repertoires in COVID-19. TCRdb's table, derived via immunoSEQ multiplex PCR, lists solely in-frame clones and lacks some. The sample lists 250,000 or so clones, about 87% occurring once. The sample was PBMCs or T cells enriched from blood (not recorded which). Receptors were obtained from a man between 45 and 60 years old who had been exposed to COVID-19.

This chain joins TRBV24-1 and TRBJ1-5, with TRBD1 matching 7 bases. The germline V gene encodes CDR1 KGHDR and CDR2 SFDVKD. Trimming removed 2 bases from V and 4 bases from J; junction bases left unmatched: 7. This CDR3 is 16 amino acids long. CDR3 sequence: CATSDSLGQENQPQHF. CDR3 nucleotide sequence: TGTGCCACCAGTGATTCCTTAGGACAGGAGAATCAGCCCCAGCATTTT.

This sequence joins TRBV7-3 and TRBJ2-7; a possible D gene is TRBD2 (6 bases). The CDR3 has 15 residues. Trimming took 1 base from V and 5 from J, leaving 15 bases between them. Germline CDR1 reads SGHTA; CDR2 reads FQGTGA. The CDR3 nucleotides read TGTGCCAGCAGCTTAATTGGCCACCGGAGGGACGAGCAGTACTTC. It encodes CASSLIGHRRDEQYF.

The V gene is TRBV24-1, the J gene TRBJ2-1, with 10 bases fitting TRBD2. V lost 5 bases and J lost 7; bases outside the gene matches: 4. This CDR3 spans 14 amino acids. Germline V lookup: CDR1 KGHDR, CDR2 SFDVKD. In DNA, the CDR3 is TGTGCCACCAGTGCTAGCGGGAGTCATAATGAGCAGTTCTTC. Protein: CATSASGSHNEQFF.

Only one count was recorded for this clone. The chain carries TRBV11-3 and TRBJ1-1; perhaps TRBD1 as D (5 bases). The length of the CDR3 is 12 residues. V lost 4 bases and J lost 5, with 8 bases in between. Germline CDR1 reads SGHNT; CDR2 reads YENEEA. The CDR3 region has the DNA TGTGCCAGCAGCTCCAGGGAAACTGAAGCTTTCTTT. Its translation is CASSSRETEAFF.

CDR3 coding DNA: TGTGCCAGCAGCTTACTACGGACAGGCAGGGGGAAAAATCAGCCCCAGCATTTT. Its translation is CASSLLRTGRGKNQPQHF. The chain employs TRBV7-3 and TRBJ1-5, with TRBD1 matching over 7 bases. The CDR3 runs to 18 residues. The germline V gene encodes CDR1 SGHTA and CDR2 FQGTGA. After removal of 2 bases from V and 4 bases from J, the junction contained 14 bases not matched to a gene.

The CDR3 nucleotides are TGCGCCAGCAGCCAACGACTAGCTGAAAATGAGCAGTTCTTC. This gives the protein CASSQRLAENEQFF. The chain carries TRBV4-1 and TRBJ2-1, with 7 bases that match TRBD2. The V segment lost 2 bases and the J segment 7 bases; nucleotides outside the gene matches: 5. The germline V gene encodes CDR1 MGHRA and CDR2 YSYEKL. CDR3 size: 14 residues.

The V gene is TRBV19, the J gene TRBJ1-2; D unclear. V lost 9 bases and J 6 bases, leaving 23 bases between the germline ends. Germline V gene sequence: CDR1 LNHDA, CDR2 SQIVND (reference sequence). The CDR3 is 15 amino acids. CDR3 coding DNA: TGTGCCAGCATCTCACATCAAACCAACGTCCATGGCTACACCTTC. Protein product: CASISHQTNVHGYTF. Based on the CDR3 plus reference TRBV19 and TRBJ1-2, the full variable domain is DGGITQSPKYLFRKEGQNVTLSCEQNLNHDAMYWYRQDPGQGLRLIYYSQIVNDFQKGDIAEGYSVSREKKESFPLTVTSAQKNPTAFYLCASISHQTNVHGYTFGSGTRLTVV.

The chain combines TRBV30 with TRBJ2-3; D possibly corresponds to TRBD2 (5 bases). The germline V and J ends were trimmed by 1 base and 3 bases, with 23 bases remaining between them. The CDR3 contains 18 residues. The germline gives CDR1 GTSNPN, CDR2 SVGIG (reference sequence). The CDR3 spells CAWSARAEARSGTDTQYF. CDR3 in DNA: TGTGCCTGGAGTGCCAGAGCGGAGGCGCGGAGTGGAACAGATACGCAGTATTTT.

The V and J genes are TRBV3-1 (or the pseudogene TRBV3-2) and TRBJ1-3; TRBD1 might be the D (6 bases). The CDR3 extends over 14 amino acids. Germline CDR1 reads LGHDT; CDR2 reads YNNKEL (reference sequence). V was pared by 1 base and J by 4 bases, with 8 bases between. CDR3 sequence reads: CASSQAGVGNTIYF. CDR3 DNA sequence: TGTGCCAGCAGCCAAGCAGGGGTCGGAAACACCATATATTTT.

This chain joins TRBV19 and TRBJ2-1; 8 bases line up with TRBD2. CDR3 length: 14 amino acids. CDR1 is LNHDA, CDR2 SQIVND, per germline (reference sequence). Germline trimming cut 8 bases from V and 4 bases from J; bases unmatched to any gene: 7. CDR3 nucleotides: TGTGCCAGTTTAAAGGCTAGCGGGTACAATGAGCAGTTCTTC. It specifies CASLKASGYNEQFF.

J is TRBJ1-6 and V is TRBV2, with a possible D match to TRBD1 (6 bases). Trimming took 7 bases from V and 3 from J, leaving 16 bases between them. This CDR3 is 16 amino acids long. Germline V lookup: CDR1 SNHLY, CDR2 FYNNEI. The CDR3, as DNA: TGTGCCAGCACTCTGGACAGTGGCTTCTATAATTCACCCCTCCACTTT. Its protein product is CASTLDSGFYNSPLHF.

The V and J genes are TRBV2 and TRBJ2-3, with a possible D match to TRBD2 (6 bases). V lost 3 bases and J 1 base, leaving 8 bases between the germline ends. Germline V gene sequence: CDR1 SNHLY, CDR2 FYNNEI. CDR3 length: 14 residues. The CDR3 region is CASSEEGGTDTQYF. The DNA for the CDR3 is TGTGCCAGCAGTGAGGAGGGAGGCACAGATACGCAGTATTTT.

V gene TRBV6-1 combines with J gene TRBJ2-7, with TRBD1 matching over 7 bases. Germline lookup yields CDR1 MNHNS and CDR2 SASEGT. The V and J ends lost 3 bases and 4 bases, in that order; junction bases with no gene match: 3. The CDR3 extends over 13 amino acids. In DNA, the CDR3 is TGTGCCAGCAGTGAGACAGGGCAATACGAGCAGTACGTC. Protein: CASSETGQYEQYV.

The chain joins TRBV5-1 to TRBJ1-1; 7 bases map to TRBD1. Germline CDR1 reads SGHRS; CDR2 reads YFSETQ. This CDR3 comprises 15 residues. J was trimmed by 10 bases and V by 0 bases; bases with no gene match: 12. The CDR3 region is CASSLDSRVAGGAFF. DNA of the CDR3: TGCGCCAGCAGCTTGGATTCTCGTGTCGCAGGGGGAGCTTTCTTT.

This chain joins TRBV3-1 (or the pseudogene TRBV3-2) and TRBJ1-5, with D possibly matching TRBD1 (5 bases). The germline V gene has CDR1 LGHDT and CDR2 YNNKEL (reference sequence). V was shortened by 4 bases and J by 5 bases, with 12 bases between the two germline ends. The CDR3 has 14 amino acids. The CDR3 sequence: CASSLAGGDQPQHF. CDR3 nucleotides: TGTGCCAGCAGCCTGGCCGGGGGAGATCAGCCCCAGCATTTT.

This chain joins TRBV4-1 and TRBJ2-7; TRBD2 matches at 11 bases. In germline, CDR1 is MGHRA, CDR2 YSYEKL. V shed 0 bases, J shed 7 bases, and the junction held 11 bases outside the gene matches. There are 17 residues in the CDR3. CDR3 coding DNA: TGCGCCAGCAGCCAAGATTATCTAGCGGGAGGATTTTGGGAGCAGTACGTC. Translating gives CASSQDYLAGGFWEQYV.

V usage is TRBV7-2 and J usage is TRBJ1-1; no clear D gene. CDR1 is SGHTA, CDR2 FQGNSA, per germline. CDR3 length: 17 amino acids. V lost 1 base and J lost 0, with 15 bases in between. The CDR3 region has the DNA TGTGCCAGCAGCTTAGTTAACAATCCAGGCCTGAACACTGAAGCTTTCTTT. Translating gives CASSLVNNPGLNTEAFF.

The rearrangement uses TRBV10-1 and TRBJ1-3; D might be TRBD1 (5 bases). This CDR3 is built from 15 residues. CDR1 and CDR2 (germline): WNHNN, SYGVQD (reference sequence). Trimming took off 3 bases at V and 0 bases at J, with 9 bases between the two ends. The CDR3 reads CASSDQGVSGNTIYF. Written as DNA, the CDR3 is TGCGCCAGCAGTGACCAGGGCGTCTCTGGAAACACCATATATTTT.

The CDR3: CAISKRASYNEQFF. The CDR3 nucleotides are TGTGCCATCAGTAAGCGGGCCTCCTACAATGAGCAGTTCTTC. This sequence joins TRBV10-3 and TRBJ2-1, with a weak D call TRBD2 (6 bases). The CDR3 runs 14 residues. V was cut by 5 bases and J by 0 bases, with 8 bases left in between. From germline, CDR1 is ENHRY and CDR2 SYGVKD.

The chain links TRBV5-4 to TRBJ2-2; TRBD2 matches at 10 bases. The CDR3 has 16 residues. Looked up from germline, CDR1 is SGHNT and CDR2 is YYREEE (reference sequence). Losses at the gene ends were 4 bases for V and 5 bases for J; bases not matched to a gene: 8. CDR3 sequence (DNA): TGTGCCAGCAGCCTGAGACCGGGACTAGCGACCGGGGAGCTGTTTTTT. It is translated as CASSLRPGLATGELFF.

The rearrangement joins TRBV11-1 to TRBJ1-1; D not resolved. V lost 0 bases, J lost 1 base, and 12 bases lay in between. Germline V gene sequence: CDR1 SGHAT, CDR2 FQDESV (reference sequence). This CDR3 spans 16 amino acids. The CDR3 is CASSLARGGTNTEAFF. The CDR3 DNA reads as TGTGCCAGCAGCTTAGCGCGGGGAGGCACGAACACTGAAGCTTTCTTT.

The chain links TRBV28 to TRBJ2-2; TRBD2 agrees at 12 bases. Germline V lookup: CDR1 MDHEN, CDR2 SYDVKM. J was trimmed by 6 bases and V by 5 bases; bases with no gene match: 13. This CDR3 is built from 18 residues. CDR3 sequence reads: CASSLRTSGVEGAGELFF. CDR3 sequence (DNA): TGTGCCAGCAGTCTCCGGACTAGCGGGGTCGAGGGGGCCGGGGAGCTGTTTTTT.

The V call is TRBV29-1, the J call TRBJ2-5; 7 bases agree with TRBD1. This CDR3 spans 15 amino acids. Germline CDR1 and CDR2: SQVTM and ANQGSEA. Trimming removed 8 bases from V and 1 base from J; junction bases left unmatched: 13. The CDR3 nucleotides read TGCAGCCACCGGGACAGCAATACTTTCCAAGAGACCCAGTACTTC. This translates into CSHRDSNTFQETQYF.

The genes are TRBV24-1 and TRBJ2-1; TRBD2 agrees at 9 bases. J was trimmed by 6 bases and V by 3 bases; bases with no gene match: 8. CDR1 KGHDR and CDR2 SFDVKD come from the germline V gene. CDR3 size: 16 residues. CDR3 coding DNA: TGTGCCACCAGTGATCCCTCTAGCGGGAAATTCAATGAGCAGTTCTTC. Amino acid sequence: CATSDPSSGKFNEQFF.

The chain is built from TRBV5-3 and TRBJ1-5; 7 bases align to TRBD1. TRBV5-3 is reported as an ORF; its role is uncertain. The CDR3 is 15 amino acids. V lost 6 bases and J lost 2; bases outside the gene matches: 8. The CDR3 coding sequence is TGTGCCAGAAACAACAGGGGATCGGGCAATCAGCCCCAGCATTTT. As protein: CARNNRGSGNQPQHF.

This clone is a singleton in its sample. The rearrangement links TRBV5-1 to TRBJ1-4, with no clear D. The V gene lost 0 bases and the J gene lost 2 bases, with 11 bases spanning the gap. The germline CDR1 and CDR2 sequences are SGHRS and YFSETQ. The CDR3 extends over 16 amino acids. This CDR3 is CASSLGVLLTNEKLFF. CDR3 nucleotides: TGCGCCAGCAGCTTGGGAGTCTTACTGACTAATGAAAAACTGTTTTTT.

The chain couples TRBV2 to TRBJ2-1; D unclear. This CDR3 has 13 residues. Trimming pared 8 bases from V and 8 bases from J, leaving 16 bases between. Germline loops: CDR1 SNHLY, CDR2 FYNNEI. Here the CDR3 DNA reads TGTGCCAGCGAACGGGTGTGGGTTCATGAGCAGTTCTTC. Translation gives CASERVWVHEQFF.